This T cell receptor (beta chain) is from a study of T cells in Graves' hyperthyroidism and ophthalmopathy. Looking at the study overall: Peripheral blood was obtained at initial diagnosis, preceding any treatment. Study-wide results and limits: In blood, most of the thyroid clonotypes expanded above 0.001 were also present.

TCR beta CDR3 sequences were amplified from RNA transcripts. Primed by the HTBI set, a first-round RT-PCR was run on the TCR CDR3. TCRdb re-called the multiplex PCR reads through MiXCR, storing one row per CDR3 protein. This table holds around 500,000 distinct CDR3 sequences, roughly 16% found once. Trimming stripped 4 bases from V and 2 bases from J, with 9 bases between. The CDR3 has 13 amino acids. This clonotype was seen ten or more times. Its antigen is undetermined. In the ophthalmopathy cohort, Clinical Activity Score was at least 3, NOSPECS grade at least 4, and duration under 3 months. This TCR was recovered from a woman in her 30s with Graves' ophthalmopathy. Sequencing was done on a sample of blood. The genes are TRBV12-3 or TRBV12-4 and TRBJ2-7; D uncertain. The CDR3: CASSSLLAYEQYF. The CDR3 DNA reads as TGTGCCAGCAGTTCCCTTTTAGCCTACGAGCAGTACTTC.